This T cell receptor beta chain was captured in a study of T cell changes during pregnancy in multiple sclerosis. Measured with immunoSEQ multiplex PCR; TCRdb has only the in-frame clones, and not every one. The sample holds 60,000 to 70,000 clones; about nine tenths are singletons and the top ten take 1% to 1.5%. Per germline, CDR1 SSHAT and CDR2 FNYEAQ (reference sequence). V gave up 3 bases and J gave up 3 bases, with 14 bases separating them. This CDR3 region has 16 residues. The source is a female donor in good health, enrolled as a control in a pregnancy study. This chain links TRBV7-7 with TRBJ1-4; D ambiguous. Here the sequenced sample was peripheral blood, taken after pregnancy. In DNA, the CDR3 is TGTGCCAGCAGCTTCCGGGTGAGGGAGGCTAATGAAAAACTGTTTTTT. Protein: CASSFRVREANEKLFF.